This T cell receptor beta chain derives from a study of cytomegalovirus exposure and HLA in healthy donors. Use of 60 Vbeta and 13 Jbeta primers characterized the PCR. Assay: immunoSEQ multiplex PCR; the TCRdb copy retains only in-frame clones and omits some. This table has roughly 100,000 clones, 65% to 80% appearing once. V lost 5 bases to trimming and J lost 5 bases; unmatched junction nucleotides: 11. In germline, CDR1 is SGHVS, CDR2 FNYEAQ. The CDR3 totals 16 residues. Sequenced material: PBMCs. This chain uses TRBV7-6 with TRBJ2-3; TRBD2 matches at 9 bases. The source of this sequence is a middle-aged man in good health and CMV-seropositive. The DNA for the CDR3 is TGTGCCAGCAGCATGGGACTAGCTGGGGTCGGAGATACGCAGTATTTT. It encodes CASSMGLAGVGDTQYF.